The T cell receptor beta chain under discussion was sequenced for a study of Tregs in tolerant kidney transplant recipients. General study results and limits: Few patients were studied, so findings need validation in larger groups. Tolerant patients' donor-specific Tregs expanded beyond overall Tregs, suggesting antigen-driven growth. Biological reproducibility was not directly addressed in this study.

Profiling relied on immunoSEQ multiplex PCR, and the TCRdb table lists in-frame clones only, not all of them. The sample consists of about 110,000 clones, 90% of them appearing once. Thawed PBMCs were FACS-sorted into unstimulated CD4+CD25+CD127- regulatory T cells, CD4+CD25- non-regulatory cells, CD4 and CD8 cells. Notes on this clone: What it binds is not known.

This clonotype was obtained from a human donor who received a combined kidney and bone marrow transplant. Material: CD4+ T cells from blood, obtained before the transplant.

The CDR3 spells CASSPETGREQYF. The CDR3 DNA reads as TGTGCCAGCTCACCCGAGACAGGGAGGGAGCAGTACTTC. This chain links TRBV18 with TRBJ2-7, with a weak D call TRBD1 (7 bases). V was pared by 3 bases and J by 7 bases, with 13 bases between. Germline values: CDR1 KGHSH, CDR2 LQKENI. The CDR3 has 13 residues.